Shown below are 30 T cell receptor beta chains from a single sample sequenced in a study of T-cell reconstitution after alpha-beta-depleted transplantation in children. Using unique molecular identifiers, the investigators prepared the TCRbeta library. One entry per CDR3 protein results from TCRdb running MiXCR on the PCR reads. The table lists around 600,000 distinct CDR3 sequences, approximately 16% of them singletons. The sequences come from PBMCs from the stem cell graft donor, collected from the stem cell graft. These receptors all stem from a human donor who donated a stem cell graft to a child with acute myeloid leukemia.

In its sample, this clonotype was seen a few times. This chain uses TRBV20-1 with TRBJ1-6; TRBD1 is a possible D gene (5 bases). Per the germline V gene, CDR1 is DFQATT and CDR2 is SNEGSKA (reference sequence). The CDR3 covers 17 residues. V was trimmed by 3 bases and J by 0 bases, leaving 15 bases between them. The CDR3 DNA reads TGCAGTGCTAGTCCCGGGACGGGCTACTCCTATAATTCACCCCTCCACTTT. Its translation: CSASPGTGYSYNSPLHF.

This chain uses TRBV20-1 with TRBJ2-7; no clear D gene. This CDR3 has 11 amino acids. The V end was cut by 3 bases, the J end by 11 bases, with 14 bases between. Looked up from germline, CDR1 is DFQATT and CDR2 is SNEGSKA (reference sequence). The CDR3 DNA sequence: TGCAGTGCTAGGATGGCCAACATGAAGTACTTC. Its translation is CSARMANMKYF.

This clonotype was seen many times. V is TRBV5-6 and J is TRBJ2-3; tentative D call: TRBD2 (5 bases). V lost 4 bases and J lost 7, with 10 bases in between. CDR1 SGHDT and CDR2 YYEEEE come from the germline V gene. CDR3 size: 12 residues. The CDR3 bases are TGTGCCAGCAGCCCTAGCCCCAATACGCAGTATTTT. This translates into CASSPSPNTQYF.

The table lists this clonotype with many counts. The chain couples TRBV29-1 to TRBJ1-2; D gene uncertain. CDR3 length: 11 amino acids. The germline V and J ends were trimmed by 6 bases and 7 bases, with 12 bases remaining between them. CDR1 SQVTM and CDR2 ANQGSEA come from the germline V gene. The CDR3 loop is CSVPQTGGYTF. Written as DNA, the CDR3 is TGCAGCGTGCCTCAGACGGGTGGCTACACCTTC.

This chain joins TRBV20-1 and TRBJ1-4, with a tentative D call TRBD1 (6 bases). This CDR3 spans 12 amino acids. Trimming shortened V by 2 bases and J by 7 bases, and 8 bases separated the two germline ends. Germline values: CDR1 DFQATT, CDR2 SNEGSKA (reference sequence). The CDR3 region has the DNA TGCAGTGCTAGACCGGACAGTGAAAAACTGTTTTTT. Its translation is CSARPDSEKLFF.

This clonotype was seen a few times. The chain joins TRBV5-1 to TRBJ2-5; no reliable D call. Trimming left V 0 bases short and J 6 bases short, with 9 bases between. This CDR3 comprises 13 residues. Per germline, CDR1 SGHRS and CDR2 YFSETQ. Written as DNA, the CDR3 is TGCGCCAGCAGCTTGGGGGCAGGACAGACCCAGTACTTC. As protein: CASSLGAGQTQYF.

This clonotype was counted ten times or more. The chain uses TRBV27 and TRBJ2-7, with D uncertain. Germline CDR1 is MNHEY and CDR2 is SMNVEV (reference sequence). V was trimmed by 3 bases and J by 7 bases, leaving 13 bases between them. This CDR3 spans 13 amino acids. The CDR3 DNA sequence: TGTGCCAGCAGTTTGGTCAGCCTGGGGGAGCAGTACTTC. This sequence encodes CASSLVSLGEQYF.

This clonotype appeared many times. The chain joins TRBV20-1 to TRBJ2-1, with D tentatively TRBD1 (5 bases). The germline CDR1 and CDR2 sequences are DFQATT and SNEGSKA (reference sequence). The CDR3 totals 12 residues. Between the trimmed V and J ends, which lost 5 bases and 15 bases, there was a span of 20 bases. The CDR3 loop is CSAARTSQPGFF. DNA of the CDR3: TGCAGTGCTGCCCGGACATCTCAGCCCGGGTTCTTC.

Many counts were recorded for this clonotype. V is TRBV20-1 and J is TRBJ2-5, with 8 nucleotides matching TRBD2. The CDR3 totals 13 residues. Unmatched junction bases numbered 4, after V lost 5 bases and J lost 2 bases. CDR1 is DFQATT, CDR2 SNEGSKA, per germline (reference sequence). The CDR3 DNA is TGCAGTGCTGTCGGGGGGGCACAAGAGACCCAGTACTTC. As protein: CSAVGGAQETQYF.

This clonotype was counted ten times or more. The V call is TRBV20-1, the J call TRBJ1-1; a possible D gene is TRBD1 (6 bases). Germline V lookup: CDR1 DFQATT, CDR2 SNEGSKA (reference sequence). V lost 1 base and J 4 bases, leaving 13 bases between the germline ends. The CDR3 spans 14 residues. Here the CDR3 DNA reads TGCAGTGCTAGAGGGGGACAAACAACCACTGAAGCTTTCTTT. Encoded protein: CSARGGQTTTEAFF.

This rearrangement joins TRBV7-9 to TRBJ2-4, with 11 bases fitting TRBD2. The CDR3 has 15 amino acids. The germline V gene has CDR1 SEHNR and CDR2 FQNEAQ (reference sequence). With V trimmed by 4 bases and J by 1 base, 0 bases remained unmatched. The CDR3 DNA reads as TGTGCCAGCAGCTCTAGCGGGGGGGCCAAAAACATTCAGTACTTC. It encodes CASSSSGGAKNIQYF.

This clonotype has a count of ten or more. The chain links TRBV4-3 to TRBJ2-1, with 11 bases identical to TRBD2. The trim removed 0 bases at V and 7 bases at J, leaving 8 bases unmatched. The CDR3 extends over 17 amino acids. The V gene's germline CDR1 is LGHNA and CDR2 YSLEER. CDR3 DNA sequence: TGCGCCAGCAGCCAAGATCATCTAGCGGGGGGCCGGAATGAGCAGTTCTTC. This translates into CASSQDHLAGGRNEQFF.

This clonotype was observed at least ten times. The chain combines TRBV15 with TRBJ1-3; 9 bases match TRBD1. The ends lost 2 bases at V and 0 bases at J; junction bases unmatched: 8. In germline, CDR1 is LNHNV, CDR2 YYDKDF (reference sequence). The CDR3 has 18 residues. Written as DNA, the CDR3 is TGTGCCACCAGCAGACCTGGGACAGGGCCTGGCTCTGGAAACACCATATATTTT. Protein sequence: CATSRPGTGPGSGNTIYF.

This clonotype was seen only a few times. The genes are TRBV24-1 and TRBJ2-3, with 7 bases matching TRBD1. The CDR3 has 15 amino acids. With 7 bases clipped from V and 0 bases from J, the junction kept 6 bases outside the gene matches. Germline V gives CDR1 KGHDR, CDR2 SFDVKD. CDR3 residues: CATSLTGSSTDTQYF. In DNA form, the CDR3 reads TGTGCCACCAGCCTGACAGGGTCCAGCACAGATACGCAGTATTTT.

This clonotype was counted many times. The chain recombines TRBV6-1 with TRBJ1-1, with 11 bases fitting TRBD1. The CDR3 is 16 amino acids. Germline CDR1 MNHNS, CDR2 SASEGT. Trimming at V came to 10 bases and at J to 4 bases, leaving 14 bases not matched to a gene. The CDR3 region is CANGSFWTGGCTEAFF. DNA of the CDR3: TGTGCCAACGGCTCTTTTTGGACAGGGGGCTGCACTGAAGCTTTCTTT.

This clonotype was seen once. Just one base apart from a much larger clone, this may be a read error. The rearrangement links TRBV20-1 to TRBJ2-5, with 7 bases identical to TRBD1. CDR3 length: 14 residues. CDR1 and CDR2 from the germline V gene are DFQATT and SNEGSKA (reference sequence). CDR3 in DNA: TGCAGAGCTGTGGGACAGCACAATCAAGAGACCCAGTACTTC. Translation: CRAVGQHNQETQYF.

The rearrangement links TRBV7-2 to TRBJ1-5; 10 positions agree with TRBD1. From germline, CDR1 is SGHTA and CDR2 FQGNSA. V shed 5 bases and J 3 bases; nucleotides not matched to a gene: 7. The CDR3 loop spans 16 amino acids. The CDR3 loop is CASSQGQGRINQPQHF. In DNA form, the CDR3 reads TGTGCCAGCAGCCAGGGACAGGGGAGGATCAATCAGCCCCAGCATTTT.

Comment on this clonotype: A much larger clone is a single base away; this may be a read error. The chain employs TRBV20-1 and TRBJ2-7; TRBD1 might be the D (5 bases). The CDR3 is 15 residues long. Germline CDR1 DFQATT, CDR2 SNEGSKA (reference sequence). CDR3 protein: CSARDNFISSYEQDF. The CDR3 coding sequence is TGCAGTGCTAGGGACAACTTCATAAGCTCCTACGAGCAGGACTTC.

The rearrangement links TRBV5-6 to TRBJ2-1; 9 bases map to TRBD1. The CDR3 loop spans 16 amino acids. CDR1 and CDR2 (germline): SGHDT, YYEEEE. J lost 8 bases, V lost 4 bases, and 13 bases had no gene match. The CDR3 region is CASSPGGQGTSHEQFF. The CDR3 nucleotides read TGTGCCAGCAGCCCCGGAGGACAGGGGACGTCTCATGAGCAGTTCTTC. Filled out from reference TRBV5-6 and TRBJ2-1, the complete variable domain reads DAGVTQSPTHLIKTRGQQVTLRCSPKSGHDTVSWYQQALGQGPQFIFQYYEEEERQRGNFPDRFSGHQFPNYSSELNVNALLLGDSALYLCASSPGGQGTSHEQFFGPGTRLTVL.

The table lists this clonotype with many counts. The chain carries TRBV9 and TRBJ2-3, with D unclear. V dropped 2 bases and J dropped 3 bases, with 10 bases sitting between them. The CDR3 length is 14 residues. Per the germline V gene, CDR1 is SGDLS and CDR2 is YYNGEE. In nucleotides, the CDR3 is TGTGCCAGCAGCGTCGAATGGGTTACAGATACGCAGTATTTT. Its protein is CASSVEWVTDTQYF.

CDR3 in DNA: TGTGCCACCAGACCAGGAGATGGGGCTGAAGCTTTCTTT. Translation gives CATRPGDGAEAFF. The genes are TRBV24-1 and TRBJ1-1; D is unclear. Between the trimmed V and J ends, which lost 7 bases and 6 bases, there was a span of 14 bases. The CDR3 sequence is 13 residues long. Germline-derived CDR1 and CDR2 are KGHDR and SFDVKD.

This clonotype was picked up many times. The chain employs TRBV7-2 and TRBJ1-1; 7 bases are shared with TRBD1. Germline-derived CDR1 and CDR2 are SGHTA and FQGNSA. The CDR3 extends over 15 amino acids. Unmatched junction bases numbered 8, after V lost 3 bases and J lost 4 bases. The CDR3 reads CASSLTRQGGTEAFF. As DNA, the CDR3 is TGTGCCAGCAGCTTGACGAGACAGGGAGGCACTGAAGCTTTCTTT.

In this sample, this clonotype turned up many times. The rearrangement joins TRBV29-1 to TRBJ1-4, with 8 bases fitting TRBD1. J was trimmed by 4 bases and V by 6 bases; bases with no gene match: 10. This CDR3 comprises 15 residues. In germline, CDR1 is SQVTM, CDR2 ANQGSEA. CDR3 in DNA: TGCAGCGTGCAGATCACAGGGGGGAATAATGAAAAACTGTTTTTT. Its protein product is CSVQITGGNNEKLFF.

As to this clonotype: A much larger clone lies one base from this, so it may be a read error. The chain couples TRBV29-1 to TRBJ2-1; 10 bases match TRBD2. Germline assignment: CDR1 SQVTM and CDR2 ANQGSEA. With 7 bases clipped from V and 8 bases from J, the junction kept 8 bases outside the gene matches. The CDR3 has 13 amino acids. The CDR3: CSASSGGPDEQFF. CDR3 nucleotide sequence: TGCAGCGCCTCTAGCGGGGGACCCGATGAGCAGTTCTTC.

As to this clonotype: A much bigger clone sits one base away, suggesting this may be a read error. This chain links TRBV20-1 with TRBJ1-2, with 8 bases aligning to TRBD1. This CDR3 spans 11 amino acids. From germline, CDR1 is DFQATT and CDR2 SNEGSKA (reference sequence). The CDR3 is CNARGTGLYTF. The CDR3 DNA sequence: TGCAATGCTAGGGGGACAGGCCTCTACACCTTC.

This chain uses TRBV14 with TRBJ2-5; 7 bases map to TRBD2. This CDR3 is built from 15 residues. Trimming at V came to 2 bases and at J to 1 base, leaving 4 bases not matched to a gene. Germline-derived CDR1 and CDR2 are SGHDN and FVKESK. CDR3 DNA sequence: TGTGCCAGCAGCCAAAAGCGGGGAGTCCAAGAGACCCAGTACTTC. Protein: CASSQKRGVQETQYF. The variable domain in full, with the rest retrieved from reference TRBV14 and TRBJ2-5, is EAGVTQFPSHSVIEKGQTVTLRCDPISGHDNLYWYRRVMGKEIKFLLHFVKESKQDESGMPNNRFLAERTGGTYSTLKVQPAELEDSGVYFCASSQKRGVQETQYFGPGTRLLVL.

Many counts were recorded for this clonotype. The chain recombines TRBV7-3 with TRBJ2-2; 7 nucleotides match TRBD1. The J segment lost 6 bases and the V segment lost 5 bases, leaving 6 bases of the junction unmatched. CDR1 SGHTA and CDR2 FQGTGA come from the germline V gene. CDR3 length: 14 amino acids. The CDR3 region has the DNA TGTGCCAGCAGCGCGACAGGGAGTGCCGGGGAGCTGTTTTTT. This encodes CASSATGSAGELFF.

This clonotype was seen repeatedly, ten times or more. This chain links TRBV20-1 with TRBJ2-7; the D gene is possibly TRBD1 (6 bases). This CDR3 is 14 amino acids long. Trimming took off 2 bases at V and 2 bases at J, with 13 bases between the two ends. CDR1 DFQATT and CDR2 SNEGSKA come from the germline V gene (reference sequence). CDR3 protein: CSARLQQGPYEQYF. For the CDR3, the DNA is TGCAGTGCTAGACTCCAACAGGGTCCCTACGAGCAGTACTTC.

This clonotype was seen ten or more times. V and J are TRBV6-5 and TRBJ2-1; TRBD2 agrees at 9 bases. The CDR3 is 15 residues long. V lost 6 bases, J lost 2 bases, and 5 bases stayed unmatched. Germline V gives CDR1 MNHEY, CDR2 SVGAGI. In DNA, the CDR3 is TGTGCCAGCAGCTTAGCGGGGGACCCCTACAATGAGCAGTTCTTC. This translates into CASSLAGDPYNEQFF.

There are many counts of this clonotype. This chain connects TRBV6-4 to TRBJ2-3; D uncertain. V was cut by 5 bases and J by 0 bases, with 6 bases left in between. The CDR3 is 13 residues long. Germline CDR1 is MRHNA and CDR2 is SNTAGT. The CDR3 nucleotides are TGTGCCAGCAGTCGGGCCAGCACAGATACGCAGTATTTT. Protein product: CASSRASTDTQYF.